This is a list of T cell receptor beta chains from one sample in a study of cytomegalovirus exposure and HLA in healthy donors. The table came from immunoSEQ multiplex PCR; TCRdb's copy has only in-frame clones and leaves some out. The table records approximately 97,000 clones, roughly 83% of them present only once. The sequencing input was PBMCs. The receptors come from a male donor in good health and CMV-seropositive. The CDR3 runs from the conserved cysteine through the conserved F or W. A D gene is named only where the DNA matches it firmly. Clone size appears in some rows only: once, few, many, or a class for an expanded clone.

cdr3_length	v_call	j_call	clone_size	d_call	cdr3_nt	cdr3_aa
12	TRBV7-9	TRBJ2-2	once	.	TGTGCCAGCAGCCTTCCCCTCCGGGAGCTGTTTTTT	CASSLPLRELFF
14	TRBV6-1	TRBJ1-1	.	TRBD1	TGTGCCAGCAGTGAACCCGGACAGGGGAATGCAGCTTTCTTT	CASSEPGQGNAAFF
16	TRBV5-1	TRBJ2-2	.	.	TGCGCCAGCAGCTTGACTGCGGAGGGTTTCACCGGGGAGCTGTTTTTT	CASSLTAEGFTGELFF
12	TRBV19	TRBJ2-3	.	TRBD1	TGTGCCAGTAGTGTACAGGGGGATACGCAGTATTTT	CASSVQGDTQYF
15	TRBV19	TRBJ2-5	.	TRBD1	TGTGCCAGTAGTACCATGACAGGGGGGAAAGAGACCCAGTACTTC	CASSTMTGGKETQYF
16	TRBV19	TRBJ1-4	.	.	TGTGCCAGTAGTATAGTACTGGGCCCAACTAATGAAAAACTGTTTTTT	CASSIVLGPTNEKLFF
18	TRBV4-1	TRBJ2-4	.	.	TGCGCCAGCAGCCAAGGGGTCTTGTTCGGCGGAGCCAAAAACATTCAGTACTTC	CASSQGVLFGGAKNIQYF
13	TRBV27	TRBJ1-1	once	TRBD1	TGTGCCAGCAGTCCGACAGGGTCTACCGAAGCTTTCTTT	CASSPTGSTEAFF
16	TRBV11-2	TRBJ1-1	.	.	TGTGCCAGCAGCGCTAAGTCCGGGGGAATCGGATCTGAAGCTTTCTTT	CASSAKSGGIGSEAFF
12	TRBV6-1	TRBJ1-2	once	.	TGTGCCAGCAGTGAGACTTTGCATGGCTACACCTTC	CASSETLHGYTF
14	TRBV5-4	TRBJ2-7	.	TRBD2	TGTGCCAGCAGTCGGGGCGGGGGGCCCAGCGAGCAGTACTTC	CASSRGGGPSEQYF
14	TRBV6-1	TRBJ2-5	.	TRBD1	TGTGCCAGCGAACAACAGGGGGCCCAAGAGACCCAGTACTTC	CASEQQGAQETQYF
15	TRBV29-1	TRBJ2-3	.	TRBD2	TGCAGCGTTGGGATAAGCGGGGGGGGCACAGATACGCAGTATTTT	CSVGISGGGTDTQYF
14	TRBV19	TRBJ1-1	.	.	TGTGCCAGTAGTATAGGGGGGGGGCTCCCTGAAGCTTTCTTT	CASSIGGGLPEAFF
12	TRBV5-4	TRBJ2-7	.	.	TGTGCCAGCAGCTCGGACACCTACGAGCAGTACTTC	CASSSDTYEQYF
15	TRBV5-1	TRBJ2-7	.	.	TGCGCCAGCAGCTTGGAATCAGGCGCCCTCTACGAGCAGTACTTC	CASSLESGALYEQYF
14	TRBV5-4	TRBJ2-7	few	TRBD1	TGTGCCAGCGGACTCGGGGACAGGGGTTACGAGCAGTACTTC	CASGLGDRGYEQYF
13	TRBV7-8	TRBJ1-2	.	.	TGTGCCAGCCAGGGCAGGCCTGTTAATGGCTACACCTTC	CASQGRPVNGYTF
11	TRBV7-6	TRBJ2-1	.	.	TGTGCCAGCAGCTTAGGAGATGAGCAGTTCTTC	CASSLGDEQFF
14	TRBV7-9	TRBJ1-2	.	.	TGTGCCAGCAGCTTAACAGGCAGGGACTATGGCTACACCTTC	CASSLTGRDYGYTF
13	TRBV7-9	TRBJ1-5	.	.	TGTGCCAGCAGCTCCAACGAGGGACAGCCCCAGCATTTT	CASSSNEGQPQHF
13	TRBV6-5	TRBJ1-2	.	.	TGTGCCAGCAGTTACTCGACGGAGGGTGGCTACACCTTC	CASSYSTEGGYTF
18	TRBV7-9	TRBJ2-1	.	TRBD2	TGTGCCAGCAGCCCCGGGACTAGCGGGGGGGCTGGCCACAATGAGCAGTTCTTC	CASSPGTSGGAGHNEQFF
14	TRBV5-6	TRBJ2-2	.	TRBD1	TGTGCCAGCAGCTTGGGGACAGGGACCGGGGAGCTGTTTTTT	CASSLGTGTGELFF
15	TRBV9	TRBJ1-6	once	.	TGTGCCAGCAGCGTAGCGACGGGTGATAATTCACCCCTCCACTTT	CASSVATGDNSPLHF
13	TRBV5-6	TRBJ1-1	.	.	TGTGCCAGCACCTCGACAGTGAACACTGAAGCTTTCTTT	CASTSTVNTEAFF
11	TRBV12-5	TRBJ1-1	few	.	TGTGCTAGTGGTTGGGGAGTAGTAGCTTTCTTT	CASGWGVVAFF
14	TRBV5-1	TRBJ2-2	.	.	TGCGCCAGCAGCCGTAACAGGGAGGGCGGGGAGCTGTTTTTT	CASSRNREGGELFF
18	TRBV30	TRBJ2-7	.	TRBD2	TGTGCCTGGCTCAAGGTCCCCGGGACTAGCGGATACTCCTACGAGCAGTACTTC	CAWLKVPGTSGYSYEQYF
11	TRBV20-1	TRBJ2-7	.	.	TGCAGTGCTAGATCCATGCAGGAGCAGTACTTC	CSARSMQEQYF
15	TRBV2	TRBJ1-2	.	.	TGTGCCAGCAGTGAATCGGGGGTCATCAACTATGGCTACACCTTC	CASSESGVINYGYTF
12	TRBV5-1	TRBJ1-6	.	.	TGCGCCAGCAGCTCTAGGAATTCACCCCTCCACTTT	CASSSRNSPLHF
15	TRBV19	TRBJ1-5	.	TRBD1	TGTGCCAGTAGTATAGCCCCGACAGGGAAACAGCCCCAGCATTTT	CASSIAPTGKQPQHF
12	TRBV6-6	TRBJ1-4	.	TRBD1	TGTGCCAGCAGCGGGACAGAAGAAAAACTGTTTTTT	CASSGTEEKLFF
15	TRBV2	TRBJ1-1	.	.	TGTGCCAGGACGTCAGACGAGGATGGGAACACTGAAGCTTTCTTT	CARTSDEDGNTEAFF
15	TRBV2	TRBJ1-5	.	.	TGTGCCAGCAGTGACCTTACAGGGTACAATCAGCCCCAGCATTTT	CASSDLTGYNQPQHF
15	TRBV5-1	TRBJ2-1	.	TRBD2	TGCGCCAGCACCAGGACTAGCGGGGGGTACAATGAGCAGTTCTTC	CASTRTSGGYNEQFF
15	TRBV18	TRBJ1-2	few	.	TGTGCCAGCTCACGGTCACAGGGAGAAAGCTATGGCTACACCTTC	CASSRSQGESYGYTF
16	TRBV30	TRBJ1-6	few	TRBD1	TGTGCCTGGGGAGGGGGCGTTAGCTCCTATAATTCACCCCTCCACTTT	CAWGGGVSSYNSPLHF
14	TRBV19	TRBJ2-5	.	.	TGTGCCAGTAGTCCCCGGTTTAATCAAGAGACCCAGTACTTC	CASSPRFNQETQYF
13	TRBV7-2	TRBJ1-2	once	.	TGTGCCAGCAGCCCGCAATCGACATATGGCTACACCTTC	CASSPQSTYGYTF
11	TRBV12-5	TRBJ2-5	.	.	TGTGCTAGTGGTTCAGGGTGGACCCAGTACTTC	CASGSGWTQYF
14	TRBV4-1	TRBJ2-7	few	.	TGCGCCAGCAGCCAAGATGACAGTTCCTACGAGCAGTACTTC	CASSQDDSSYEQYF
12	TRBV2	TRBJ2-5	.	.	TGTGCCAGCAAGGGCCGGGGAGAGACCCAGTACTTC	CASKGRGETQYF
14	TRBV27	TRBJ1-2	few	.	TGTGCCAGCAGTTTCCAACAGGGTTGGAATGGCTACACCTTC	CASSFQQGWNGYTF
14	TRBV7-9	TRBJ1-1	.	.	TGTGCCAGCGCAATTATGACAGGGAACACTGAAGCTTTCTTT	CASAIMTGNTEAFF